This TCR beta chain was recovered during a study of blood T cell repertoires in COVID-19. In the study overall: Some COVID-19 samples were acute and others convalescent; all came from the United States, Italy and Spain. T cells, B-cell-depleted T cells, or PBMCs provided the cDNA or gDNA that served as material.

V shed 2 bases and J shed 6 bases, with 5 bases lying between them. CDR1 is SNHLY, CDR2 FYNNEI, per germline. This CDR3 spans 13 amino acids. Original processing notes: Reference gene primers were amplified, and this amplification served to estimate nucleated cell counts. The repertoire was sequenced with immunoSEQ multiplex PCR; TCRdb's copy has only in-frame clones and lacks some. V and J calls and clone size are copied from that table; D and trimming were computed from the DNA. The top ten hold roughly a third of the sample, which has about 100,000 clones, around four fifths seen once. This clone was seen more than once but under ten times.

This rearrangement joins TRBV2 to TRBJ1-6, with D hard to call. The sample was peripheral blood. The receptor was derived from a man aged 65 to 79 with active or convalescent COVID-19. CDR3 sequence (DNA): TGTGCCAGCAGTGAAAGGAGTAATTCACCCCTCCACTTT. This codes for CASSERSNSPLHF.